The 24 T cell receptor beta chains listed next were all sequenced from one sample in a study of tumor-infiltrating lymphocytes in primary liver carcinoma (TCRdb year 2017). Without any cell sorting, total RNA and DNA were co-extracted from approximately 20-30 mg of bulk tissue using the AllPrep DNA/RNA mini kit. The instrument given in TCRdb is Illumina HiSeq 2500. A constant-region primer and ProtoScript II reverse transcriptase were used to reverse-transcribe TCRbeta-specific cDNA from about 530 ng total RNA. TCRbeta libraries were built with three nested multiplex PCR rounds, a slightly modified ARM-PCR procedure. The first two PCR rounds used multiplex TRBV1-TRBV30 forward primers with a Cbeta reverse primer, each for about 10 cycles. TCRdb ran its own pipeline on the public reads, namely fastp trimming at Q25 and MiXCR clone calling, and kept in-frame beta chains. Every entry covers one CDR3 protein and lists the most common genes and DNA from its rows. The sample table holds 150,000 to 200,000 distinct CDR3 sequences, of which about 82% were seen once. The ten largest account for 15% to 20% of the sample.

The specimen was tumor tissue from primary liver carcinoma. The receptor set was obtained from a man aged 35 to 55 with primary liver carcinoma and hepatitis B virus infection.

About this clonotype: One end of the junction fails to match germline, which may point to a read error. V is TRBV6-5 and J is TRBJ2-3; 12 nucleotides line up with TRBD2. Germline V gene lookup returns CDR1 MNHEY and CDR2 SVGAGI. This CDR3 comprises 17 residues. The CDR3 coding sequence is TGTGTCAGCAATCCTGAGCTAGCGGGAGGGCCCCTAGATACGCAGTATTTT. It specifies CVSNPELAGGPLDTQYF.

This chain connects TRBV11-1 to TRBJ2-7, with D hard to call. Germline-derived CDR1 and CDR2 are SGHAT and FQDESV (reference sequence). This CDR3 is 13 amino acids long. The ends were cut back, 8 bases at V and 1 base at J, with 12 bases in the middle. As DNA, the CDR3 is TGTGCCAGCGGTGGGAAGCTATCCTACGAGCAGTACTTC. The encoded protein is CASGGKLSYEQYF.

On this clonotype itself: It is likely a read error, because the conserved phenylalanine at the end of the CDR3 is missing. This chain links TRBV6-6 with TRBJ1-1; TRBD1 aligns across 9 bases. Germline V CDR1 and CDR2: MNHNY, SVGAGI (reference sequence). The CDR3 runs 13 residues. The chain's CDR3 is CASRTGGTTEAFY. CDR3 nucleotides: TGTGCCAGCAGGACAGGGGGGACTACTGAGGCTTTCTAT.

Note on this clonotype: This may come from a read error, since a much larger clone is one base off. The chain uses TRBV29-1 and TRBJ2-3; TRBD2 might be the D (5 bases). CDR3 length equals 15 residues. Germline assignment: CDR1 SQVTM and CDR2 ANQGSEA. The CDR3 nucleotides are TGCAGCGTTCAACAAGCAGTATCTAGCACAGATACGGAGTATTTT. This gives the protein CSVQQAVSSTDTEYF.

On this clonotype: At one boundary the junction diverges from the germline segment, which might be a read error. The rearrangement uses TRBV6-1 and TRBJ1-2; D is ambiguous. Germline V gene data show CDR1 as MNHNS and CDR2 as SASEGT. The CDR3 is 12 residues long. CDR3 sequence reads: CASRGSDYGYTF. CDR3 DNA: TGTGCCAGCAGAGGCAGCGATTATGGCTACACATTC.

On this clonotype: An end of the junction differs from the germline gene, which may be a read error. The genes are TRBV29-1 and TRBJ2-7; 7 positions agree with TRBD1. This CDR3 is built from 13 residues. CDR1 SQVTM and CDR2 ANQGSEA come from the germline V gene. Here the CDR3 reads CSVTETGLNEQYF. CDR3 nucleotides: TGTAGCGTCACCGAGACAGGGTTAAACGAGCAGTACTTC.

With regard to this clonotype: The junction does not match germline at one end; this may be a read error. V is TRBV10-2 and J is TRBJ1-4; no clear D gene. The CDR3 runs 13 residues. Looked up from germline, CDR1 is WSHSY and CDR2 is SAAADI. The CDR3 nucleotides read TGCGCCAGGAGTGAGGCCTCCAAAGAAAAACTGTTTTTT. Translation: CARSEASKEKLFF.

In this sample, this clonotype turned up once. The gene calls are TRBV11-1 and TRBJ2-1; tentatively, D is TRBD2 (6 bases). Germline lookup yields CDR1 SGHAT and CDR2 FQDESV (reference sequence). There are 13 residues in the CDR3. Trimming took off 6 bases at V and 9 bases at J, with 15 bases between the two ends. CDR3 DNA: TGTGCCAGCAGTGCGGGAAGGCCGATTGAGCAGTTCTTC. Amino acid sequence: CASSAGRPIEQFF.

Points on this clonotype: A read error may account for a junction end that differs from germline. This chain connects TRBV6-6 to TRBJ1-2; tentatively, D is TRBD1 (5 bases). This CDR3 contains 14 residues. CDR1 is MNHNY and CDR2 is SVGAGI in the germline V gene (reference sequence). The CDR3 sequence: CASTLQSDIYGYTF. CDR3 coding DNA: TGTGCCAGCACCTTACAGTCGGACATATATGGTTACACCTTC.

For this clonotype: Likely a read error: the CDR3 ends without its conserved phenylalanine or tryptophan. The chain joins TRBV29-1 to TRBJ1-1, with D possibly being TRBD1 (5 bases). Trimming pared 6 bases from V and 5 bases from J, leaving 13 bases between. Germline V CDR1 and CDR2: SQVTM, ANQGSEA. The CDR3 totals 12 residues. The CDR3 here is CSVITGGTEAFC. In DNA form, the CDR3 reads TGCAGCGTGATAACGGGGGGTACTGAAGCTTTCTGT.

Comments on this clonotype: A much larger clone lies a single base off, so this may be a read error. CDR3 sequence: CASSSFGYGYSF. The CDR3, as DNA: TGTGCCAGCAGTTCTTTTGGCTATGGCTACAGCTTC. The chain joins TRBV28 to TRBJ1-2; D gene ambiguous. Germline V gene data show CDR1 as MDHEN and CDR2 as SYDVKM. The CDR3 length is 12 residues.

V usage is TRBV11-2 and J usage is TRBJ1-6; D is undetermined. The germline gives CDR1 SGHAT, CDR2 FQNNGV. V gave up 1 base and J gave up 4 bases, with 11 bases separating them. The CDR3 length is 16 residues. The CDR3 reads CASSLGDGSYNSPLHF. The DNA for the CDR3 is TGTGCCAGCAGCTTAGGGGATGGCAGTTATAATTCACCCCTCCACTTT. The variable domain in full, completed from reference TRBV11-2 and TRBJ1-6, reads EAGVAQSPRYKIIEKRQSVAFWCNPISGHATLYWYQQILGQGPKLLIQFQNNGVVDDSQLPKDRFSAERLKGVDSTLKIQPAKLEDSAVYLCASSLGDGSYNSPLHFGNGTRLTVT.

The chain has TRBV29-1 and TRBJ2-3; the D gene is possibly TRBD2 (6 bases). V gave up 3 bases and J gave up 8 bases, with 21 bases separating them. This CDR3 spans 15 amino acids. Germline loops: CDR1 SQVTM, CDR2 ANQGSEA. As DNA, the CDR3 is TGCAGCGTTGAGGGCGGGGCTGGCATCACACTTACGCAGTATTTT. This gives the protein CSVEGGAGITLTQYF.

Remarks on this clonotype: The junction shows a germline mismatch at one end, possibly a read error. The V and J genes are TRBV4-2 and TRBJ2-1; D not certain. There are 11 residues in the CDR3. Germline V lookup: CDR1 LGHNA, CDR2 YNFKEQ. CDR3 sequence: CAISQADEQFF. CDR3 coding DNA: TGTGCCATTAGCCAAGCTGATGAACAGTTTTTC.

As to this clonotype: Mismatch with germline at one junction end may stem from a read error. This chain uses TRBV6-6 with TRBJ2-7; the D gene is possibly TRBD1 (6 bases). The CDR3 spans 14 residues. CDR1 is MNHNY, CDR2 SVGAGI, per germline (reference sequence). CDR3 bases: TGTGCCAGCTTTCGGGACACCCTCTACTACGAACAGTACTTC. Amino acid sequence: CASFRDTLYYEQYF.

With respect to this clonotype: This may be a read error: a much more frequent sequence differs by one nucleotide. The chain employs TRBV28 and TRBJ2-3; unclear D gene. Germline CDR1 is MDHEN and CDR2 is SYDVKM. The CDR3 spans 14 residues. This chain's CDR3 is CASTLQPAGDTQYF. The CDR3 bases are TGTGCCAGCACTTTACAACCAGCCGGAGATACGCAGTATTTT.

This clonotype was picked up many times. This chain joins TRBV30 and TRBJ1-1; D gene ambiguous. With 0 bases removed from V and 1 base from J, the gap between germline ends came to 12 bases. Germline loops: CDR1 GTSNPN, CDR2 SVGIG (reference sequence). The CDR3 loop spans 15 amino acids. CDR3 amino acids: CAWSVLRTANTEAFF. The DNA of the CDR3 is TGTGCCTGGAGTGTACTTAGGACTGCGAACACTGAAGCTTTCTTT.

This clonotype was recorded a few times. Its ends do not fully match the called genes, so a read error is possible. The chain combines TRBV6-2 or TRBV6-3 with TRBJ2-7, with no clear D. The CDR3 spans 13 residues. Looked up from germline, CDR1 is MNHEY and CDR2 is SVGEGT. CDR3 sequence reads: CARSYELPCEQYF. In DNA form, the CDR3 reads TGTGCCAGAAGTTACGAGTTACCCTGCGAGCAGTACTTC.

Turning to this clonotype: The limits of the CDR3 on the DNA are not certain, so only TCRdb's listed CDR3 is given. J is TRBJ2-1 and V is TRBV10-3; no check of the table's D call, TRBD2, against the DNA was made. Germline V gene sequence: CDR1 ENHRY, CDR2 SYGVKD. The CDR3 spans 16 amino acids, including both terminal residues. The CDR3 sequence is CAISVAGGSSYNEQLF.

The chain uses TRBV18 and TRBJ2-1, with D possibly being TRBD1 (6 bases). The CDR3 spans 15 residues. V shed 1 base and J shed 8 bases, with 15 bases lying between them. The germline CDR1 and CDR2 sequences are KGHSH and LQKENI. CDR3 sequence reads: CASSPLQGAGDEQFF. In DNA form, the CDR3 reads TGTGCCAGCTCACCACTACAGGGAGCCGGGGATGAGCAGTTCTTC.

Notes on this clonotype: Sequence at one end of the junction differs from germline and may be a read error. The V and J genes are TRBV5-5 and TRBJ2-5; the D is unclear. The CDR3 is made up of 17 amino acids. Germline CDR1 and CDR2: SGHKS and YYEKEE (reference sequence). CDR3 nucleotide sequence: TGTGCTAGCAGCTTTCGACCACGAGGAAACCTGGGTGAGACCCAGTGCTTC. This gives the protein CASSFRPRGNLGETQCF. The full variable domain, completed using reference TRBV5-5 and TRBJ2-5, is DAGVTQSPTHLIKTRGQQVTLRCSPISGHKSVSWYQQVLGQGPQFIFQYYEKEERGRGNFPDRFSARQFPNYSSELNVNALLLGDSALYLCASSFRPRGNLGETQCFGPGTRLLVL.

As to this clonotype: Compared with germline, one end of the junction differs, possibly owing to a read error. The chain couples TRBV5-1 to TRBJ2-2, with D perhaps TRBD2 (5 bases). Germline assignment: CDR1 SGHRS and CDR2 YFSETQ. The length of the CDR3 is 17 residues. CDR3 protein: CASIPSLGHGNTGKLFF. The CDR3 nucleotides read TGCGCCAGCATCCCTAGCCTAGGGCATGGTAACACCGGGAAGCTGTTTTTT. The full variable domain, in which reference TRBV5-1 and TRBJ2-2 provide the parts outside the CDR3, is KAGVTQTPRYLIKTRGQQVTLSCSPISGHRSVSWYQQTPGQGLQFLFEYFSETQRNKGNFPGRFSGRQFSNSRSEMNVSTLELGDSALYLCASIPSLGHGNTGKLFFGEGSRLTVL.

Notes on this clonotype: A much bigger clone sits one base away, suggesting this may be a read error. V is TRBV28 and J is TRBJ2-6; D unclear. This CDR3 is built from 13 residues. Per the germline V gene, CDR1 is MDHEN and CDR2 is SYDVKM. The CDR3 nucleotides are TGTGTCAGCTCCGCCTCTGGGGCCAACGTCCTGACTTTC. Translating gives CVSSASGANVLTF.

The chain employs TRBV6-1 and TRBJ1-2; D is ambiguous. V was shortened by 11 bases and J by 3 bases, with 16 bases between the two germline ends. Germline CDR1 reads MNHNS; CDR2 reads SASEGT. CDR3 length equals 13 residues. The CDR3 coding sequence is TGTGCCTGCTTTTCGATCGTAGACTATGGCTACACCTTC. This codes for CACFSIVDYGYTF.